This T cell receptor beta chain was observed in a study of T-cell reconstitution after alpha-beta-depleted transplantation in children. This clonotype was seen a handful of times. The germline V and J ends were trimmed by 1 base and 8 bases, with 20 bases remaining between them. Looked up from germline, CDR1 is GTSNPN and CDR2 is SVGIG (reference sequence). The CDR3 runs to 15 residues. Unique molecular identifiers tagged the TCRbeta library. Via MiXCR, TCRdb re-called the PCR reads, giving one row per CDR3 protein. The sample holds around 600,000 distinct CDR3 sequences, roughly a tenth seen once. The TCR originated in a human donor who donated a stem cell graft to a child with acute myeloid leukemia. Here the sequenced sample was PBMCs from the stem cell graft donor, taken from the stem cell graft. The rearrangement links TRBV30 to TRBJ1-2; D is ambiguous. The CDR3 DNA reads TGTGCCTGGAGTGGAGAGGGAATTTCCGGGTTCGGCTACACCTTC. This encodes CAWSGEGISGFGYTF.